The 24 T cell receptor beta chains reported below all come from one sample, sequenced in a study of blood T cell repertoires in COVID-19. Sequencing was performed with immunoSEQ multiplex PCR; in TCRdb, only in-frame clones are kept and a portion is missing. The data hold roughly 200,000 clones, with 80% to 90% observed a single time. Specimen: PBMCs or T cells enriched from blood (not recorded which). All receptors derive from a woman in her thirties or forties with acute COVID-19.

The V call is TRBV29-1, the J call TRBJ2-2; 13 bases map to TRBD2. V shed 6 bases and J 8 bases; nucleotides not matched to a gene: 6. Germline V gives CDR1 SQVTM, CDR2 ANQGSEA. The CDR3 is made up of 14 amino acids. In nucleotides, the CDR3 is TGCAGCGTATCGACTAGCGGGAGGCCTGGGGAGCTGTTTTTT. This gives the protein CSVSTSGRPGELFF.

The chain recombines TRBV24-1 with TRBJ1-1; 8 nucleotides line up with TRBD1. The CDR3 length is 12 residues. The V segment lost 7 bases and the J segment 6 bases; nucleotides outside the gene matches: 3. CDR1 is KGHDR and CDR2 is SFDVKD in the germline V gene. The CDR3 loop is CATSGQGSEAFF. DNA for the CDR3: TGTGCCACCAGCGGACAGGGCTCTGAAGCTTTCTTT.

The chain combines TRBV28 with TRBJ1-1; D is unclear. CDR1 is MDHEN, CDR2 SYDVKM, per germline. The V and J ends lost 10 bases and 4 bases respectively, with 16 bases between them. The CDR3 runs to 13 residues. The CDR3 sequence is CATRGGRGTEAFF. As DNA, the CDR3 is TGTGCCACCCGGGGAGGGCGGGGCACTGAAGCTTTCTTT.

The chain employs TRBV28 and TRBJ2-4; D may be TRBD2 (6 bases). Germline CDR1 reads MDHEN; CDR2 reads SYDVKM. V lost 10 bases and J 0 bases, leaving 7 bases between the germline ends. There are 12 residues in the CDR3. CDR3 loop: CATGGAKNIQYF. The CDR3 DNA reads as TGTGCCACCGGGGGAGCCAAAAACATTCAGTACTTC.

The J gene is TRBJ2-1, the V gene TRBV7-9, with a possible D match to TRBD2 (5 bases). Germline-derived CDR1 and CDR2 are SEHNR and FQNEAQ (reference sequence). This CDR3 has 15 amino acids. Trimming took off 6 bases at V and 5 bases at J, with 17 bases between the two ends. The CDR3 loop is CASRPRRGPNNEQFF. CDR3 nucleotide sequence: TGTGCCAGCAGACCAAGGCGAGGGCCTAACAATGAGCAGTTCTTC.

This clone was counted once. This sequence joins TRBV6-5 and TRBJ1-1; maybe TRBD1 (5 bases). The length of the CDR3 is 14 residues. The germline V and J ends were trimmed by 6 bases and 10 bases, with 21 bases remaining between them. In germline, CDR1 is MNHEY, CDR2 SVGAGI. The CDR3 bases are TGTGCCAGCAGCCCCGGAGGGGTTCGGGTCGTAGCTTTCTTT. It codes for CASSPGGVRVVAFF.

The V gene is TRBV7-2, the J gene TRBJ2-7, with D possibly being TRBD1 (9 bases). This CDR3 spans 15 amino acids. Germline V CDR1 and CDR2: SGHTA, FQGNSA. V lost 5 bases and J lost 2, with 16 bases in between. The CDR3 sequence: CASSHGGDRAYEQYF. The CDR3 region has the DNA TGTGCCAGCAGCCACGGGGGGGACAGGGCCTACGAGCAGTACTTC.

J is TRBJ1-6 and V is TRBV29-1; D may be TRBD1 (6 bases). Deletions cut 5 bases from V and 8 bases from J, with 13 bases between. CDR1 SQVTM and CDR2 ANQGSEA come from the germline V gene. The CDR3 length is 13 residues. The CDR3 reads CSVRNRADSPLHF. The DNA for the CDR3 is TGCAGCGTTAGGAACAGGGCGGATTCACCCCTCCACTTT. The complete variable domain, with remaining parts taken from reference TRBV29-1 and TRBJ1-6, reads SAVISQKPSRDICQRGTSLTIQCQVDSQVTMMFWYRQQPGQSLTLIATANQGSEATYESGFVIDKFPISRPNLTFSTLTVSNMSPEDSSIYLCSVRNRADSPLHFGNGTRLTVT.

The rearrangement links TRBV14 to TRBJ2-1; TRBD2 agrees at 9 bases. Germline trimming cut 1 base from V and 0 bases from J; bases unmatched to any gene: 16. This CDR3 comprises 21 residues. CDR1 and CDR2 (germline): SGHDN, FVKESK. The CDR3 region is CASSQGPMAGGPLSSYNEQFF. CDR3 coding DNA: TGTGCCAGCAGCCAAGGTCCGATGGCGGGAGGGCCTCTAAGCTCCTACAATGAGCAGTTCTTC.

J is TRBJ2-7 and V is TRBV12-3 or TRBV12-4, with D unresolved. Trimming cost V 6 bases and J 5 bases, with 14 bases left between them. The CDR3 is 13 residues long. CDR3 in DNA: TGTGCCAGCAGATTCGGGTCTCTTGACGAGCAGTACTTC. The encoded protein is CASRFGSLDEQYF.

This chain connects TRBV7-2 to TRBJ1-3; the D gene is possibly TRBD1 (6 bases). The CDR3 is made up of 15 amino acids. Germline V gives CDR1 SGHTA, CDR2 FQGNSA. Deletions cut 1 base from V and 0 bases from J, with 7 bases between. CDR3 DNA: TGTGCCAGCAGCTTAGGGGGGCACTCTGGAAACACCATATATTTT. This sequence encodes CASSLGGHSGNTIYF. Together with reference TRBV7-2 and TRBJ1-3, the CDR3 gives the full variable domain: GAGVSQSPSNKVTEKGKDVELRCDPISGHTALYWYRQSLGQGLEFLIYFQGNSAPDKSGLPSDRFSAERTGGSVSTLTIQRTQQEDSAVYLCASSLGGHSGNTIYFGEGSWLTVV.

The chain uses TRBV19 and TRBJ2-2; D uncertain. Trimming stripped 4 bases from V and 7 bases from J, with 7 bases between. The CDR3 runs 12 residues. Per the germline V gene, CDR1 is LNHDA and CDR2 is SQIVND (reference sequence). The DNA of the CDR3 is TGTGCCAGTAGTAACATGGTCGGGGAGCTGTTTTTT. Translation gives CASSNMVGELFF.

V usage is TRBV5-5 and J usage is TRBJ1-2, with unresolved D. CDR1 and CDR2 from the germline V gene are SGHKS and YYEKEE (reference sequence). This CDR3 contains 14 residues. Trimming stripped 0 bases from V and 4 bases from J, with 10 bases between. DNA for the CDR3: TGTGCCAGCAGCTTGGGAGGTATTGGCTATGGCTACACCTTC. Amino acid sequence: CASSLGGIGYGYTF.

The chain has TRBV11-2 and TRBJ2-6, with 12 bases identical to TRBD2. Germline CDR1 is SGHAT and CDR2 is FQNNGV. The V segment lost 8 bases and the J segment 3 bases; nucleotides outside the gene matches: 11. This CDR3 has 18 residues. The DNA of the CDR3 is TGTGCCAGCGCCCCTCTAGCGGGAGGGTCAGGTGGGGCCAACGTCCTGACTTTC. Protein: CASAPLAGGSGGANVLTF. The variable domain in full, completed from reference TRBV11-2 and TRBJ2-6, reads EAGVAQSPRYKIIEKRQSVAFWCNPISGHATLYWYQQILGQGPKLLIQFQNNGVVDDSQLPKDRFSAERLKGVDSTLKIQPAKLEDSAVYLCASAPLAGGSGGANVLTFGAGSRLTVL.

This clone was seen a handful of times. This sample includes further DNA sequences coding for the same CDR3. V gene TRBV28 combines with J gene TRBJ2-7; perhaps TRBD1 as D (5 bases). The CDR3 runs to 13 residues. Germline V gene data show CDR1 as MDHEN and CDR2 as SYDVKM. Trimming took 6 bases from V and 0 from J, leaving 9 bases between them. This CDR3 is CASSLGASYEQYF. CDR3 in DNA: TGTGCCAGCAGCCTTGGGGCCTCCTACGAGCAGTACTTC. The whole variable domain, filled in from reference TRBV28 and TRBJ2-7, reads DVKVTQSSRYLVKRTGEKVFLECVQDMDHENMFWYRQDPGLGLRLIYFSYDVKMKEKGDIPEGYSVSREKKERFSLILESASTNQTSMYLCASSLGASYEQYFGPGTRLTVT.

This clone was detected only once. The chain employs TRBV3-1 (or the pseudogene TRBV3-2) and TRBJ2-1; 11 nucleotides match TRBD2. Per the germline V gene, CDR1 is LGHDT and CDR2 is YNNKEL (reference sequence). V shed 2 bases, J shed 9 bases, and the junction held 12 bases outside the gene matches. This CDR3 is 17 amino acids long. The CDR3 loop is CASSQPRLAGSPSEQFF. DNA of the CDR3: TGTGCCAGCAGCCAACCTAGACTAGCGGGATCCCCTAGTGAGCAGTTCTTC.

This chain links TRBV5-4 with TRBJ1-3, with TRBD1 as a possible D gene (5 bases). Trimming pared 0 bases from V and 0 bases from J, leaving 10 bases between. Germline-derived CDR1 and CDR2 are SGHNT and YYREEE (reference sequence). CDR3 length: 16 amino acids. The chain's CDR3 is CASSLGQPYSGNTIYF. The CDR3, as DNA: TGTGCCAGCAGCTTGGGACAGCCTTACTCTGGAAACACCATATATTTT.

The chain carries TRBV4-2 and TRBJ2-5; 9 bases match TRBD2. CDR1 is LGHNA and CDR2 is YNFKEQ in the germline V gene. V shed 2 bases and J 2 bases; nucleotides not matched to a gene: 9. The CDR3 loop spans 17 amino acids. For the CDR3, the DNA is TGTGCCAGCAGCCAAAGTTCGCCCCTAGCGGGACAAGAGACCCAGTACTTC. This codes for CASSQSSPLAGQETQYF.

V is TRBV2 and J is TRBJ1-6; a weak D match, TRBD1 (6 bases). The germline CDR1 and CDR2 sequences are SNHLY and FYNNEI. The length of the CDR3 is 15 residues. Deletions cut 5 bases from V and 7 bases from J, with 15 bases between. CDR3 residues: CASSRTEGGNSPLHF. Written as DNA, the CDR3 is TGTGCCAGCAGTAGGACAGAGGGTGGGAATTCACCCCTCCACTTT.

In the case of this clone: In the same sample, other DNA sequences code for this CDR3. The chain recombines TRBV27 with TRBJ2-7, with D tentatively TRBD1 (6 bases). Germline V lookup: CDR1 MNHEY, CDR2 SMNVEV (reference sequence). Trimming shortened V by 4 bases and J by 3 bases, and 10 bases separated the two germline ends. The CDR3 has 13 amino acids. CDR3 sequence (DNA): TGTGCCAGCAGTTCAGGACAGAGCTACGAGCAGTACTTC. Its translation: CASSSGQSYEQYF.

This chain links TRBV18 with TRBJ1-2; no definite D call. V lost 3 bases to trimming and J lost 8 bases, with 19 bases between them. The CDR3 length is 15 residues. CDR1 is KGHSH and CDR2 is LQKENI in the germline V gene. In DNA, the CDR3 is TGTGCCAGCTCACCCGGGAGCCTAAGCCCTAAGGGCTACACCTTC. Translation: CASSPGSLSPKGYTF. Filled out from reference TRBV18 and TRBJ1-2, the complete variable domain reads NAGVMQNPRHLVRRRGQEARLRCSPMKGHSHVYWYRQLPEEGLKFMVYLQKENIIDESGMPKERFSAEFPKEGPSILRIQQVVRGDSAAYFCASSPGSLSPKGYTFGSGTRLTVV.

To note about this clone: A junction boundary mismatches the germline segment, possibly from a read error. The V and J genes are TRBV2 and TRBJ2-1, with no clear D. CDR1 is SNHLY, CDR2 FYNNEI, per germline. The CDR3 is made up of 14 amino acids. The CDR3 loop reads CAGSRGLAYNEQFF. CDR3 bases: TGTGCCGGCAGCCGAGGTCTCGCCTACAATGAGCAGTTCTTC. Full variable domain (missing parts from reference TRBV2 and TRBJ2-1): EPEVTQTPSHQVTQMGQEVILRCVPISNHLYFYWYRQILGQKVEFLVSFYNNEISEKSEIFDDQFSVERPDGSNFTLKIRSTKLEDSAMYFCAGSRGLAYNEQFFGPGTRLTVL.

The chain is built from TRBV27 and TRBJ2-7; the D gene is possibly TRBD2 (5 bases). The germline V gene has CDR1 MNHEY and CDR2 SMNVEV (reference sequence). The CDR3 runs 13 residues. V lost 5 bases and J 5 bases, leaving 13 bases between the germline ends. This chain's CDR3 is CASSALGGDEQYF. The DNA for the CDR3 is TGTGCCAGCAGTGCCTTAGGAGGTGACGAGCAGTACTTC.

The chain links TRBV27 to TRBJ1-5; D is unclear. Germline V CDR1 and CDR2: MNHEY, SMNVEV (reference sequence). The CDR3 contains 15 residues. Trimming removed 1 base from V and 4 bases from J, with 11 bases in between. DNA for the CDR3: TGTGCCAGCAGTTTATTTTCGGGAGAGAATCAGCCCCAGCATTTT. Its translation is CASSLFSGENQPQHF.